The rows below give T cell receptor beta chains drawn from one sample of a study of T cells expressing NK-cell markers. Using the 5' RACE reads, TCRdb records one entry per CDR3 protein without DNA. The listing contains about 260,000 distinct CDR3 sequences. The sequencing sample was made of blood T cells: a sorted CD56 or NKG2C T cell subset, CD4+ or CD8+ T cells, or bulk PBMC T cells (not recorded which). These receptor sequences come from a woman between 18 and 75 years old in good health. CDR3s include the opening cysteine and the closing phenylalanine or tryptophan.

TRBV19,TRBJ2-2,16,CASSMVFLENTGELFF
TRBV20-1,TRBJ2-7,13,CSARFRGLYEQYF
TRBV15,TRBJ1-4,14,CATSGDRVNEKLFF
TRBV11-2,TRBJ2-5,14,CASSLDPGQETQYF
TRBV12-3/TRBV12-4,TRBJ2-2,15,CASSLRSAGTGELFF
TRBV18,TRBJ2-5,14,CASSPRGPQETQYF
TRBV23-1,TRBJ2-7,19,CASSQFRQGAYLPLYEQYF
TRBV30,TRBJ1-4,15,CAWSSTRGHHEKLFF
TRBV18,TRBJ1-6,13,CASSPQDNSPLHF
TRBV5-6,TRBJ1-5,14,CASSLGQINQPQHF
TRBV10-3,TRBJ2-1,12,CANSNRLNEQFF
TRBV24-1,TRBJ2-3,14,CATSGAGNTDTQYF
TRBV18,TRBJ1-4,13,CASSLLADEKLFF
TRBV7-3,TRBJ1-5,13,CASSLTVEQPQHF
TRBV20-1,TRBJ2-7,14,CSANLQGTAGEQYF
TRBV27,TRBJ2-5,15,CASSRGQGLVWTQYF
TRBV7-9,TRBJ2-1,14,CASSQRGVSNEQFF
TRBV6-5,TRBJ2-2,15,CASSYARLASGELFF
TRBV6-1,TRBJ2-3,16,CASSRGGTDSTDTQYF
TRBV6-4,TRBJ2-1,15,CASSLRTSSYNEQFF
TRBV28,TRBJ1-5,15,CASSWGAGSNQPQHF
TRBV7-3,TRBJ1-5,13,CASSLTSGQPQHF
TRBV6-1,TRBJ2-4,17,CASDRTLTGLAKNIQYF
TRBV15,TRBJ1-1,16,CATSRGKTGVNTEAFF
TRBV30,TRBJ1-2,12,CAWSVDSYGYTF
TRBV4-2,TRBJ1-5,15,CASSQDPGGPQPQHF
TRBV7-3,TRBJ2-5,14,CASSPGSTKETQYF
TRBV6-2/TRBV6-3,TRBJ1-5,14,CASIPGQGSQPQHF
TRBV6-1,TRBJ2-2,13,CASGGAGAGELFF
TRBV5-4,TRBJ2-4,14,CASRQGGGGNIQYF
TRBV12-3/TRBV12-4,TRBJ2-7,15,CASSLARGLGDEQYF
TRBV4-3,TRBJ2-3,15,CASSQDPSGADTQYF
TRBV7-9,TRBJ2-7,14,CASSLKTSGSEQYF
TRBV19,TRBJ2-5,15,CASGKGRFAGETQYF
TRBV5-1,TRBJ2-3,19,CASSAPKAKSGASTDTQYF
TRBV28,TRBJ2-1,13,CASSLVENNEQFF
TRBV4-3,TRBJ2-3,14,CASSQVNRGDTQYF
TRBV6-2/TRBV6-3,TRBJ2-1,15,CASIRGGGRSNEQFF
TRBV30,TRBJ1-1,13,CAWSADRGSGAFF
TRBV6-5,TRBJ2-5,17,CASSYSLTGGPRETQYF